The TCR beta chain described here comes from a study of T cell responses to AZD1222 COVID-19 vaccine. Germline V gene data show CDR1 as LGHDT and CDR2 as YNNKEL (reference sequence). Trimming removed 0 bases at V and 4 bases at J, with 12 bases between. The CDR3 spans 15 residues. Pooled in the analysis were second doses at about 4 or about 12 weeks. Generated by immunoSEQ multiplex PCR, the TCRdb table keeps only in-frame clones and is missing some. The data show 90,000 to 150,000 clones, about 86% seen once. Study-level points and caveats: A mostly white British donor set with more females was recruited, and clonal diversity was possibly underestimated.

With regard to this clone: Antigen: not known.

The receptor's source is an adult who received the AZD1222 COVID-19 vaccine. The input for sequencing was peripheral blood, taken 28 days after the second AZD1222 dose. The gene calls are TRBV3-1 (or the pseudogene TRBV3-2) and TRBJ1-1; possible D gene TRBD1, 5 bases. CDR3: CASSQDLTGSTEAFF. The CDR3 DNA follows: TGTGCCAGCAGCCAAGATCTTACAGGTTCCACTGAAGCTTTCTTT.